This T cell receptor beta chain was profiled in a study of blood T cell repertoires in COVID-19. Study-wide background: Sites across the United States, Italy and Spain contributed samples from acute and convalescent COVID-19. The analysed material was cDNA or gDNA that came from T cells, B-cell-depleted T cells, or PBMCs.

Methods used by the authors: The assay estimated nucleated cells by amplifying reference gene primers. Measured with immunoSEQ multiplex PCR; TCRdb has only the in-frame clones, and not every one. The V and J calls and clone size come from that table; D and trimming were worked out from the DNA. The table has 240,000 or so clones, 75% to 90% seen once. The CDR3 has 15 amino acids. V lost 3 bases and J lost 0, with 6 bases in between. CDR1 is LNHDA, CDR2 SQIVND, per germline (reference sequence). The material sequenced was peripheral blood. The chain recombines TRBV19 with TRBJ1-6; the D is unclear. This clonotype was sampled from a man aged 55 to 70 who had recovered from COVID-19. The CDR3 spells CASSMTRSYNSPLHF. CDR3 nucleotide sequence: TGTGCCAGTAGTATGACTCGCTCCTATAATTCACCCCTCCACTTT.